This T cell receptor beta chain was captured in a study of T cell responses to AZD1222 COVID-19 vaccine. Study background: Pooled in the analysis were second doses at about 4 or about 12 weeks. The study's findings and limits: Mostly white British, mostly female donors; authors suggested clonal diversity may be underestimated. The breadth and depth of Spike-specific TCRs increased once two AZD1222 doses had been given.

In the case of this clone: The antigen is not known.

Sequenced by immunoSEQ multiplex PCR; TCRdb stores in-frame clones only, minus some. The data hold roughly 120,000 clones, with 86% observed a single time. The germline CDR1 and CDR2 sequences are LNHDA and SQIVND (reference sequence). The CDR3 consists of 14 residues. V lost 6 bases and J 8 bases, leaving 14 bases between the germline ends. J is TRBJ1-6 and V is TRBV19; possibly TRBD1 for D (6 bases). The sample consisted of peripheral blood, taken on day 0 of AZD1222 vaccination. The TCR was taken from an adult in good health. The DNA of the CDR3 is TGTGCCAGTAGACGAACAGGGTGGGATTCACCCCTCCACTTT. Protein product: CASRRTGWDSPLHF.